Sequencing of this T cell receptor beta chain was carried out in a study of blood T cell repertoires in COVID-19. The assay was immunoSEQ multiplex PCR, and TCRdb's table has in-frame clones only and misses some. The sample consists of some 270,000 clones, 89% of them appearing once. Assignment of participants to cohorts was predicated upon participant-reported clinical history. The CDR3 contains 15 residues. Deletions cut 0 bases from V and 6 bases from J, with 12 bases between. CDR1 is SGHTA and CDR2 is FQGNSA in the germline V gene. The chain combines TRBV7-2 with TRBJ1-5, with TRBD1 as a possible D gene (6 bases). Sample: PBMCs or T cells enriched from blood (not recorded which). The sequence was collected from a middle-aged woman who had recovered from COVID-19. DNA of the CDR3: TGTGCCAGCAGCTTAGCGGGGGCTCAAGTTCAGCCCCAGCATTTT. Translating it yields CASSLAGAQVQPQHF.